This TCR beta chain comes out of a study of immune evolution from preneoplasia to lung adenocarcinoma. Background on the study: HLA loss of heterozygosity: 6% to 7.5% AIS, less than 18% MIA, over 30% ADC, none AAH. Study results and caveats: Later-stage lesions appeared to have more T cells, more diversity, less clonality.

Between the trimmed V and J ends, which lost 2 bases and 1 base, there was a span of 14 bases. Germline V gene sequence: CDR1 SQVTM, CDR2 ANQGSEA. This CDR3 has 16 amino acids. Comment on this clone: The target antigen is unknown.

Sequencing was performed with immunoSEQ multiplex PCR; in TCRdb, only in-frame clones are kept and a portion is missing. There are 3,500 or so clones in the sample; 82% occur only once, and 6.7% lies in the top ten. This chain connects TRBV29-1 to TRBJ2-2, with D possibly matching TRBD2 (5 bases). The sequencing sample was made of FFPE invasive lung adenocarcinoma tissue. The sequence derives from a person between 65 and 79 years old with invasive lung adenocarcinoma. CDR3 sequence: CSVENPYGKNTGELFF. CDR3 DNA sequence: TGCAGCGTTGAAAACCCGTACGGGAAGAACACCGGGGAGCTGTTTTTT.